This T cell receptor beta chain was identified in a study of blood T cell repertoires in COVID-19 (dated by TCRdb to the early 2020s). Concerning the study at large: Collaborator samples came from the United States, Italy and Spain and covered acute and convalescent phases of COVID-19. The material from the prospective study consisted of cDNA or gDNA derived from T cells, B-cell-depleted T cells, or PBMCs. Deeply sampled blood TCRbeta repertoires from subjects exposed to, actively infected with, or recovered from COVID-19 were included in the dataset. The repertoires were made available in a free public database intended to serve as a resource for research on the immune response to SARS-CoV-2. The samples were drawn from the first 160 participants of the ongoing ImmuneRACE study and from 1,254 subjects provided by 6 global collaborators. A de-identified subject ID, COVID-19 status, age in years and sex were almost always included in the sample metadata. HLA class I and class II types, where available, came from metadata supplied by the sample provider rather than from assay-based typing. The investigation overall reported the following: The quantity of clinical and demographic metadata differed by source and by participant and was supplied without curation.

This clone was seen a handful of times. This receptor's antigen is unknown. Nothing much larger sits one base from this clone, and base qualities are not available. Based on the germline V gene (reference sequence), the CDR1 and CDR2 sequences are SGHNT and YYREEE. V and J are truncated by 0 bases and 4 bases respectively, leaving an intervening sequence of 7 bases. From its cysteine to its phenylalanine, the CDR3 spans 13 amino acids. Solely the CDR3 DNA is kept, with 39 bases framed from the first base. The immunoSEQ Assay, a bias-controlled multiplex PCR, was used to amplify TCRbeta CDR3 regions from genomic DNA. On the authors' methods: The number of nucleated cells in each sample was estimated by amplification of reference gene primers within the assay. Sequence reads were collapsed and filtered to measure the absolute abundance of every unique TCRbeta CDR3 rearrangement. Productive Simpson clonality was computed per sample as the square root of Simpson's diversity index over productive rearrangements. TCRdb took over this immuneACCESS table, retaining in-frame rearrangements with V and J assigned. Such tables are incomplete; in checked studies, under half of the missing clones stem from an unresolved V gene, and the remainder is unexplained. V, J and clone size are those of that table, while D and trimming were read from the DNA. This sample gives over 200,000 clones in total; around 82% of them show up just once. The ten biggest clones cover approximately 5.9% of the sample.

Whole blood was collected in K2EDTA tubes by collaborating institutions according to the institutions' own protocols. For TCRbeta analysis, collaborators shipped samples in one of three forms: frozen whole blood, isolated PBMCs, or DNA extracted from either of those sample types. The receptor chain draws on TRBV5-4 and TRBJ1-2; TRBD1 might be the D gene, on 5 matching bases. The sample consisted of peripheral blood. The sequence was obtained from an elderly man with acute or convalescent COVID-19. The CDR3 is CASSLAGGYGYTF. The DNA is TGTGCCAGCAGCTTGGCCGGGGGCTATGGCTACACCTTC.